This is a list of T cell receptor beta chains from one sample in a study of cytomegalovirus exposure and HLA in healthy donors. Generated by immunoSEQ multiplex PCR, the TCRdb table keeps only in-frame clones and is missing some. The sample carries roughly 170,000 clones, roughly 80% recorded once. Specimen: PBMCs. These receptors originate from a woman under 30 in good health and CMV-seronegative. Both conserved end residues are part of each CDR3. Fields, in order: J gene, V gene, CDR3 protein.

TRBJ1-1,TRBV28,CASSFSRGNTEAFF
TRBJ2-1,TRBV12-5,CASASSGSFNEQFF
TRBJ2-3,TRBV7-9,CASSGHYSGRARGDTQYF
TRBJ2-7,TRBV4-1,CASSALFEGVTDEQYF
TRBJ2-7,TRBV5-5,CASEKGQGAIYEQYF
TRBJ1-2,TRBV10-3,CAIMGQAGEGYTF
TRBJ2-7,TRBV27,CASRDSGGYEQYF
.,TRBV5-1,CASSIAGRSYEQYF
TRBJ1-4,TRBV5-5,CASNGATNEKLFF
TRBJ2-7,TRBV7-2,CASSLDRDRAAQYF
TRBJ2-7,TRBV7-8,CASSQTSGRIHEQYF
TRBJ2-1,TRBV5-5,CASSLWPSGISYNEQFF
TRBJ2-2,TRBV15,CATSRRLGNTGELFF
TRBJ1-1,TRBV5-1,CASSFLGQGDTEAFF
TRBJ2-1,TRBV5-3,CARSTGQGNEQFF
TRBJ1-2,TRBV11-3,CASSQGGTGGLDYGYTF
TRBJ2-3,TRBV28,CASSPLGVGTDTQYF